This T cell receptor (beta chain) was profiled in a study of blood T cell repertoires in COVID-19. The overall study: Sources were T cells, B-cell-depleted T cells, or PBMCs; the material itself was cDNA or gDNA.

Methods used by the authors: Reference gene primer amplification gave estimated nucleated cell counts. Using immunoSEQ multiplex PCR, the repertoire was profiled, and TCRdb retains in-frame clones only, with some absent. V, J and clone size are taken as reported in that table, and D and trimming were inferred from the DNA itself. The table records 280,000 or so clones, roughly 86% of them present only once. This clone occurred a few times. Looked up from germline, CDR1 is SNHLY and CDR2 is FYNNEI. The V gene end was trimmed by 6 bases and the J gene end by 6 bases; junction bases not matched to a gene: 11. The CDR3 is made up of 16 amino acids.

The chain employs TRBV2 and TRBJ1-6; 7 bases align to TRBD1. The sequence came from a woman aged 25 to 39 who had recovered from COVID-19. Sample: peripheral blood. The CDR3 DNA reads as TGTGCCAGCAGGGCTAACCGACAGGGAAGTAATTCACCCCTCCACTTT. Protein sequence: CASRANRQGSNSPLHF.